These T cell receptor beta chains were read from a single sample in a study of blood T cell repertoires in COVID-19. Libraries were prepared by immunoSEQ multiplex PCR; TCRdb keeps only in-frame clonotypes and omits some of them. Of 250,000 or so clones listed, around 87% are singletons. Sequencing input: PBMCs or T cells enriched from blood (not recorded which). These TCRs come from a woman aged 50 to 60 who had recovered from COVID-19. CDR3s include the opening cysteine and the closing phenylalanine or tryptophan. D genes are given only for firm matches. Expanded clones get a size class; other rows say once, few or many, or leave the size out.

v_gene	j_gene	abundance	d_gene	CDR3nt	CDR3aa
TRBV7-9	TRBJ1-1	.	TRBD1	TGTGCCAGCAGTAAAAACCCGGGACAGTCGAACACTGAAGCTTTCTTT	CASSKNPGQSNTEAFF
TRBV2	TRBJ1-1	.	.	TGTGCCAGCATACAGGGTAGGTTGAACACTGAAGCTTTCTTT	CASIQGRLNTEAFF
TRBV7-3	TRBJ2-3	.	.	TGTGCCAGCAGCCACCCGGTGGTGGATACGCAGTATTTT	CASSHPVVDTQYF
TRBV5-1	TRBJ1-1	.	.	TGCGCCAGCAGCTTTAGTCTTTTTATCGGGGATGAAGCTTTCTTT	CASSFSLFIGDEAFF
TRBV2	TRBJ1-6	.	.	TGTGCCAGCAGAGCTACTAGCGTGGGTCAAAGTTCACCCCTCCACTTT	CASRATSVGQSSPLHF
TRBV19	TRBJ1-1	.	TRBD1	TGTGCCAGTATGACAGGGACTGAAGCTTTCTTT	CASMTGTEAFF
TRBV12-3/TRBV12-4	TRBJ2-7	.	.	TGTGCCAGCAGGGAGTCCTACGAGCAGTACTTC	CASRESYEQYF
TRBV10-2	TRBJ1-3	.	.	TGCGCCAGCAGTGTGGGGAGCTCTGGAAACACCATATATTTT	CASSVGSSGNTIYF
TRBV7-3	TRBJ2-1	once	.	TGTGCCAGCAGCTTCTTTTTTGGCGGTGAGCAGTTCTTC	CASSFFFGGEQFF
TRBV5-6	TRBJ2-2	.	.	TGTGCCAGCAGCTCAGTAATCACCGGGGAGCTGTTTTTT	CASSSVITGELFF
TRBV19	TRBJ2-1	once	TRBD2	TGTGCCAGTAAAGCCGGGACTAGCGGTTACAATGAGCAGTTCTTC	CASKAGTSGYNEQFF
TRBV9	TRBJ2-7	.	.	TGTGCCAGCAGCGGGACGAGTGGCCCTAGGGGCGAGCAGTACTTC	CASSGTSGPRGEQYF
TRBV14	TRBJ2-2	.	.	TGTGCCAGCAGACTTGGGACAACTCCCACCGGGGAGCTGTTTTTT	CASRLGTTPTGELFF
TRBV28	TRBJ1-2	.	TRBD1	TGTGCCAGCCGCCAGGGGGTTAACTATGGCTACACCTTC	CASRQGVNYGYTF
TRBV12-3/TRBV12-4	TRBJ1-5	once	.	TGTGCCAGCAGCTACGACAGGAACCAGCCCCAGCATTTT	CASSYDRNQPQHF
TRBV5-3	TRBJ2-2	.	TRBD2	TGTGCCTACCCCCAGACTAGCCGTACGAACACCGGGGAGCTGTTTTTT	CAYPQTSRTNTGELFF
TRBV7-2	TRBJ2-1	.	TRBD2	TGTGCCAGCAGCCTAACGGGAGGGGTCTACAATGAGCAGTTCTTC	CASSLTGGVYNEQFF
TRBV19	TRBJ2-3	.	.	TGTGCCAGTAGTATAGCTTGGGACATCACAGATACGCAGTATTTT	CASSIAWDITDTQYF
TRBV4-3	TRBJ1-2	.	TRBD1	TGCGCCAGCAGCCAAGATAGGGGACAGGCCGTCTATGGCTACACCTTC	CASSQDRGQAVYGYTF
TRBV19	TRBJ2-2	.	TRBD2	TGTGCCAGTAGTACGACTAGCGGGAGCTCCGGGGAGCTGTTTTTT	CASSTTSGSSGELFF
TRBV28	TRBJ2-1	few	.	TGTGCCAGCAGATCGGAGGGACTCAATGAGCAGTTCTTC	CASRSEGLNEQFF
TRBV7-2	TRBJ2-3	.	.	TGTGCCAGCAGCAAACGGAGGGTCCTAGGAACAGATACGCAGTATTTT	CASSKRRVLGTDTQYF
TRBV30	TRBJ2-1	.	.	TGTGCCTGGACTAGCTCCTACAATGAGCAGTTCTTC	CAWTSSYNEQFF
TRBV29-1	TRBJ2-5	.	TRBD2	TGCAGCGTCTCGATAGGGGCGGGAGGCATTCAAGAGACCCAGTACTTC	CSVSIGAGGIQETQYF
TRBV27	TRBJ1-5	.	.	TGTGCCAGCAGTTTTAGTCGGCGGGATCAGCCCCAGCATTTT	CASSFSRRDQPQHF
TRBV10-3	TRBJ2-1	.	TRBD2	TGTGCCATCAAAACGGCGGGAGTAGTCAATGAGCAGTTCTTC	CAIKTAGVVNEQFF
TRBV15	TRBJ2-2	.	TRBD1	TGTGCCACCAGCAGAGATCCCACAGGGGGTAGGACCGGGGAGCTGTTTTTT	CATSRDPTGGRTGELFF
TRBV3-1/TRBV3-2	TRBJ2-5	.	TRBD1	TGTGCCAGCAGCCGGGGCTGGGGACAGCGAATAGAGACCCAGTACTTC	CASSRGWGQRIETQYF
TRBV27	TRBJ2-5	.	TRBD2	TGTGCCAGCAGTCCCCTAACTTCTAGCGGGGCCCTCCAAGAGACCCAGTACTTC	CASSPLTSSGALQETQYF
TRBV6-1	TRBJ1-2	few	.	TGTGCCAGCAGTGAGGACAGAGGTAGGGGCTACACCTTC	CASSEDRGRGYTF
TRBV3-1/TRBV3-2	TRBJ2-1	.	TRBD2	TGTGCCAGCAGCAGAAAATCGGGACTAGCGGGAAATAATGAGCAGTTCTTC	CASSRKSGLAGNNEQFF
TRBV19	TRBJ1-5	.	TRBD1	TGTGCCAGTAGTATGGGACAGGTGAGCAATCAGCCCCAGCATTTT	CASSMGQVSNQPQHF
TRBV28	TRBJ1-4	.	TRBD1	TGTGCCAGCAGTTTCCTGAGACAGGGTACAACTAATGAAAAACTGTTTTTT	CASSFLRQGTTNEKLFF
TRBV7-9	TRBJ1-5	.	.	TGTGCCAGCAGCTCGATAACAGGGAGCAATCAGCCCCAGCATTTT	CASSSITGSNQPQHF
TRBV5-1	TRBJ2-5	.	TRBD2	TGCGCCAGCAGAGAAGCGACTAGCGGGAGCCAAGAGACCCAGTACTTC	CASREATSGSQETQYF
TRBV11-3	TRBJ2-2	.	.	TGTGCCAGCAGTCAGACACTTACCGGGGAGCTGTTTTTT	CASSQTLTGELFF
TRBV7-9	TRBJ2-5	.	TRBD2	TGTGCCAGCAGGGAAGCGGGGCGCCAAGAGACCCAGTACTTC	CASREAGRQETQYF